This T cell receptor (beta chain) was profiled in a study of shared clonotypes between healthy human individuals. Study overall: Per-donor plates numbered three CD4 naive, three CD4 memory, two CD8 naive and one CD8 memory. Study-level results: Since donors were few, the genetic and exposure-history diversity represented was limited.

Details on this clone: The antigen remains unidentified.

Libraries were prepared by immunoSEQ multiplex PCR; TCRdb keeps only in-frame clonotypes and omits some of them. The sample shows approximately 530,000 clones, about 96% of them seen only once. Material for sequencing was naive CD4+ T cells sorted from blood. Specified subset: CD45RA+ positively selected. This receptor was obtained from a woman in her thirties in good health.

The CDR3 loop is CASSYPTGYEQYF. In DNA form, the CDR3 reads TGTGCCAGCAGTTACCCAACAGGGTACGAGCAGTACTTC. The chain employs TRBV6-6 and TRBJ2-7; D might be TRBD1 (6 bases). Germline V gene lookup returns CDR1 MNHNY and CDR2 SVGAGI (reference sequence). The V gene lost 2 bases and the J gene lost 4 bases, with 9 bases spanning the gap. The CDR3 contains 13 residues.